The clone carrying this TCR beta chain came up many times. Its antigen is not identified. Trimming stripped 2 bases from V and 8 bases from J, with 12 bases between. Germline-derived CDR1 and CDR2 are DFQATT and SNEGSKA (reference sequence). The CDR3 length is 13 residues. TCRdb redid the calling of the multiplex PCR reads with MiXCR, one entry per CDR3 protein. Here the sample spans approximately 300,000 distinct CDR3 sequences, 30% being singletons. Breast cancer patients provided tissue from their axillary draining lymph nodes. The sample originates from a study of breast tumors, draining lymph nodes, adjacent tissues. Broader study findings: Tumor T cell lymph node origin was a supported hypothesis, not proven. Compared with basal-like, luminal-like tumors shared significantly more repertoire with nontumor tissue.

Sequencing input: axillary lymph node tissue. This clonotype originated in a female donor with breast cancer. Some clones in this sample may be carry-over from other donors' samples. The chain combines TRBV20-1 with TRBJ2-2; D is possibly TRBD1 (6 bases). In DNA form, the CDR3 reads TGCAGTGCTAGACGTCAGGGGAGTGGGGAGCTGTTTTTT. Its translation is CSARRQGSGELFF.